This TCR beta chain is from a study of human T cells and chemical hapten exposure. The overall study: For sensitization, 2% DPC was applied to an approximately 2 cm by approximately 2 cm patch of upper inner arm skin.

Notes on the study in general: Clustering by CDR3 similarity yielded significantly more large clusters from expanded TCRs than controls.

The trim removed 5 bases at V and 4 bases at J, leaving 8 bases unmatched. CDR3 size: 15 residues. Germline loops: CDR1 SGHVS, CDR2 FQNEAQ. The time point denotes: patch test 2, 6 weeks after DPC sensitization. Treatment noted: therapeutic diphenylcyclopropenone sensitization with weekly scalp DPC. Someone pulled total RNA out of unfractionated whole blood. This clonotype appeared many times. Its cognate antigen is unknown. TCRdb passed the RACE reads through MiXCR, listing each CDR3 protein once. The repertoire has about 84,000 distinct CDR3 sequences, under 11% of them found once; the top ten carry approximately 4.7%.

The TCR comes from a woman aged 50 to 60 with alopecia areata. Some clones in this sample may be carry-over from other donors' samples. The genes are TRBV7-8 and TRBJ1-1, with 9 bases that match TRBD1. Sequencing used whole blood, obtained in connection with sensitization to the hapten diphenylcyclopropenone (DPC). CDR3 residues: CASSPYRGRSTEAFF. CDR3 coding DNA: TGTGCCAGCAGCCCATACAGGGGGCGGAGCACTGAAGCTTTCTTT.